This T cell receptor (beta chain) was documented in a study of beta chain features in type 1 diabetes. Study-wide results and caveats: Within each of all four CD4+ subsets, Type 1 diabetes patients had TCRB CDR3s that were moderately but significantly shorter. In comparison with healthy donors, patients had naive, central memory and Treg TCRB repertoires that appeared more similar.

Germline V gives CDR1 SQVTM, CDR2 ANQGSEA. The CDR3 sequence is 12 residues long. Trimming took 4 bases from V and 5 from J, leaving 9 bases between them. Every bit of the isolated RNA underwent reverse transcription, so sequencing read expressed TCRB transcripts. Repertoires were generated with immunoSEQ multiplex PCR, while TCRdb's copy carries only in-frame clones and drops some. The table includes approximately 470,000 clones, 30% detected once. This clone turned up a few times. Its antigen is as yet unknown. A heparinised blood draw that averaged about 116 mL was obtained once from each donor. Cells sorted by CD45RO/CCR7/CD25/CD127/CD95/CD27 comprised CD4+ naive, central memory, regulatory and stem cell-like memory cells.

The receptor comes from a man aged 18 to 29 in good health. The gene calls are TRBV29-1 and TRBJ1-5, with D hard to call. Sequencing used naive CD4+ T cells from blood. CDR3 sequence reads: CSVAGSDQPQHF. CDR3 nucleotide sequence: TGCAGCGTTGCGGGTTCCGATCAGCCCCAGCATTTT.